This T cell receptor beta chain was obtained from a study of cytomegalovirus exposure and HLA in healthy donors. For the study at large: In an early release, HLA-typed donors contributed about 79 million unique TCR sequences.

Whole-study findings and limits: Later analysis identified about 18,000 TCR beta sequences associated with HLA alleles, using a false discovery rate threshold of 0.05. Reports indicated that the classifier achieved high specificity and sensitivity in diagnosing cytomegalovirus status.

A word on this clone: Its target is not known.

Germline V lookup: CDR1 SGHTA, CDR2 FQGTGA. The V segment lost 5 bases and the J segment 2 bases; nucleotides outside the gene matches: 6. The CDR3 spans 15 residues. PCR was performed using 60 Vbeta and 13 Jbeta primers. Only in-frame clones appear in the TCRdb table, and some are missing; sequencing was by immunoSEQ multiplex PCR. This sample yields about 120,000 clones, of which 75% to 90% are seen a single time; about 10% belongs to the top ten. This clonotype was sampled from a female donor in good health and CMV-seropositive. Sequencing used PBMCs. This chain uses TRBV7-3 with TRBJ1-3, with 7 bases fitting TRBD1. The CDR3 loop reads CASSDAGGPGNTIYF. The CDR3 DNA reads TGTGCCAGCAGCGACGCAGGGGGGCCTGGAAACACCATATATTTT.